This entry is about one TCR beta chain. These data come from a study of blood T cell repertoires in COVID-19. The wider study: T cells, B-cell-depleted T cells, or PBMCs supplied cDNA or gDNA.

The CDR3 totals 14 residues. CDR1 and CDR2 from the germline V gene are LNHDA and SQIVND (reference sequence). V lost 7 bases to trimming and J lost 4 bases, with 16 bases between them. TCRdb's copy holds only in-frame clones and misses some; the assay was immunoSEQ multiplex PCR. The sample holds about 160,000 clones, around 86% seen once. This sequence was found in a man in his 70s who had recovered from COVID-19. Sequenced input: peripheral blood. V usage is TRBV19 and J usage is TRBJ1-1; D may be TRBD1 (5 bases). The CDR3 bases are TGTGCCAGTAAAGGAGGATCCGGGGGCACTGAAGCTTTCTTT. Translated, it gives CASKGGSGGTEAFF.